Below are 25 T cell receptor beta chains sequenced from a single sample in a study of shared clonotypes between healthy human individuals. Using immunoSEQ multiplex PCR, the repertoire was profiled, and TCRdb retains in-frame clones only, with some absent. In the table there are under 850,000 clones, over 60% of which are singletons. The sequenced sample was memory CD4+ T cells sorted from blood. Subset in this sample: CD45RA-negative fraction. These receptors came from a woman younger than 45 in good health.

This chain uses TRBV6-5 with TRBJ1-2; D ambiguous. In germline, CDR1 is MNHEY, CDR2 SVGAGI. The CDR3 runs 13 residues. With 6 bases removed from V and 6 bases from J, the gap between germline ends came to 14 bases. The CDR3 nucleotides read TGTGCCAGCAGGACTCGGGGATGGGATGGCTACACCTTC. Protein sequence: CASRTRGWDGYTF.

The J gene is TRBJ2-2, the V gene TRBV7-2; the D is unclear. V lost 5 bases and J lost 5, with 6 bases in between. The CDR3 covers 12 residues. Germline CDR1 and CDR2: SGHTA and FQGNSA. The CDR3, as DNA: TGTGCCAGCAGCCCAATAACCGGGGAGCTGTTTTTT. Translating gives CASSPITGELFF.

The gene calls are TRBV19 and TRBJ1-5; D may be TRBD1 (5 bases). The germline V gene encodes CDR1 LNHDA and CDR2 SQIVND (reference sequence). The V gene lost 6 bases and the J gene lost 6 bases, with 21 bases spanning the gap. This CDR3 region has 16 residues. The CDR3 DNA follows: TGTGCCAGTAGCGAAACCTCCGGGGGGACCTTTCAGCCCCAGCATTTT. It specifies CASSETSGGTFQPQHF.

The sample holds many counts of this clone. The chain links TRBV27 to TRBJ2-7, with 9 bases aligning to TRBD1. Losses at the gene ends were 5 bases for V and 1 base for J; bases not matched to a gene: 9. The CDR3 is 16 amino acids. The germline CDR1 and CDR2 sequences are MNHEY and SMNVEV (reference sequence). The CDR3 DNA follows: TGTGCCAGCAGTCCCCGGACAGGGGATTGGTCCTACGAGCAGTACTTC. Its translation is CASSPRTGDWSYEQYF.

This clone was observed a handful of times. The CDR3 is CASSTGPSTEAFF. DNA of the CDR3: TGTGCCAGCAGCACCGGACCGAGCACTGAAGCTTTCTTT. The chain couples TRBV5-4 to TRBJ1-1; D gene uncertain. The CDR3 sequence is 13 residues long. Germline-derived CDR1 and CDR2 are SGHNT and YYREEE (reference sequence). The V and J ends lost 4 bases and 4 bases respectively, with 11 bases between them.

The J gene is TRBJ2-2, the V gene TRBV25-1; no firm D call. The CDR3 totals 12 residues. Germline V gives CDR1 MGHDK, CDR2 SYGVNS. V was clipped by 6 bases and J by 6 bases, with 8 bases between them. The CDR3 coding sequence is TGTGCCAGCAGCCTTCCCGCCGGGGAGCTGTTTTTT. Its translation: CASSLPAGELFF.

This chain joins TRBV7-9 and TRBJ2-1; 8 bases are shared with TRBD2. This CDR3 has 14 amino acids. The germline V gene has CDR1 SEHNR and CDR2 FQNEAQ (reference sequence). The trim removed 6 bases at V and 5 bases at J, leaving 6 bases unmatched. Here the CDR3 reads CASRKTSANNEQFF. CDR3 DNA sequence: TGTGCCAGCAGGAAGACTAGCGCGAACAATGAGCAGTTCTTC.

This rearrangement joins TRBV7-2 to TRBJ2-1, with 9 bases fitting TRBD1. There are 13 residues in the CDR3. CDR1 SGHTA and CDR2 FQGNSA come from the germline V gene. The junction had 2 bases not matched to a gene; V was cut back by 3 bases and J by 8 bases. CDR3 sequence reads: CASSLRTGDEQFF. CDR3 nucleotides: TGTGCCAGCAGCTTGCGGACAGGGGATGAGCAGTTCTTC.

This chain connects TRBV10-3 to TRBJ1-2; D ambiguous. Germline values: CDR1 ENHRY, CDR2 SYGVKD. V lost 4 bases to trimming and J lost 2 bases, with 5 bases between them. The CDR3 loop spans 12 amino acids. The CDR3 loop reads CAISVQNYGYTF. The CDR3 bases are TGTGCCATCAGTGTACAGAACTATGGCTACACCTTC.

The rearrangement joins TRBV2 to TRBJ1-2, with a weak D call TRBD1 (5 bases). This CDR3 has 13 amino acids. Germline loops: CDR1 SNHLY, CDR2 FYNNEI. Trimming removed 7 bases at V and 9 bases at J, with 18 bases between. CDR3 region: CASTKEGVGRYTF. The CDR3 DNA is TGTGCCAGCACCAAAGAAGGGGTTGGTCGCTACACCTTC.

The gene calls are TRBV28 and TRBJ1-4; the D gene is possibly TRBD1 (5 bases). Trimming took 4 bases from V and 7 from J, leaving 16 bases between them. Germline V gene sequence: CDR1 MDHEN, CDR2 SYDVKM. The CDR3 sequence is 15 residues long. The CDR3 spells CASSSPTGQGEKLFF. The DNA of the CDR3 is TGTGCCAGCAGTTCTCCAACGGGCCAGGGTGAAAAACTGTTTTTT. Combining the CDR3 with reference TRBV28 and TRBJ1-4 gives the whole variable domain DVKVTQSSRYLVKRTGEKVFLECVQDMDHENMFWYRQDPGLGLRLIYFSYDVKMKEKGDIPEGYSVSREKKERFSLILESASTNQTSMYLCASSSPTGQGEKLFFGSGTQLSVL.

The J gene is TRBJ2-7, the V gene TRBV5-6, with 7 nucleotides matching TRBD2. Losses at the gene ends were 0 bases for V and 3 bases for J; bases not matched to a gene: 15. Per the germline V gene, CDR1 is SGHDT and CDR2 is YYEEEE. The CDR3 is 18 residues long. The CDR3 nucleotides are TGTGCCAGCAGCTTGGCCGACTGGAACGGGAGGAGGATCTACGAGCAGTACTTC. Encoded protein: CASSLADWNGRRIYEQYF.

The rearrangement uses TRBV18 and TRBJ1-1; D is undetermined. CDR3 length: 13 residues. V lost 2 bases to trimming and J lost 4 bases, with 8 bases between them. In germline, CDR1 is KGHSH, CDR2 LQKENI. For the CDR3, the DNA is TGTGCCAGCTCACCAGGTGCATCCACTGAAGCTTTCTTT. It encodes CASSPGASTEAFF. The whole variable domain, filled in from reference TRBV18 and TRBJ1-1, reads NAGVMQNPRHLVRRRGQEARLRCSPMKGHSHVYWYRQLPEEGLKFMVYLQKENIIDESGMPKERFSAEFPKEGPSILRIQQVVRGDSAAYFCASSPGASTEAFFGQGTRLTVV.

This chain links TRBV11-3 with TRBJ2-1, with 13 bases that match TRBD2. The CDR3 spans 19 residues. Unmatched junction bases numbered 10, after V lost 5 bases and J lost 0 bases. Looked up from germline, CDR1 is SGHNT and CDR2 is YENEEA. The CDR3 DNA is TGTGCCAGCAGCCTGGGACTAGCGGGATACCCGTCCTCCTACAATGAGCAGTTCTTC. As protein: CASSLGLAGYPSSYNEQFF.

The chain links TRBV7-6 to TRBJ1-5; perhaps TRBD1 as D (5 bases). This CDR3 has 15 residues. The germline gives CDR1 SGHVS, CDR2 FNYEAQ. The V gene lost 2 bases and the J gene lost 0 bases, with 8 bases spanning the gap. CDR3 sequence: CASSLRGDSNQPQHF. CDR3 nucleotide sequence: TGTGCCAGCAGCTTAAGGGGAGATAGCAATCAGCCCCAGCATTTT.

The rearrangement joins TRBV9 to TRBJ2-7; D unresolved. The germline CDR1 and CDR2 sequences are SGDLS and YYNGEE. The CDR3 sequence is 16 residues long. The ends were cut back, 0 bases at V and 6 bases at J, with 19 bases in the middle. The CDR3 DNA follows: TGTGCCAGCAGCGTAGGTAATAGTGCAGCCACCGGCGAGCAGTACTTC. Translated: CASSVGNSAATGEQYF.

The chain links TRBV6-6 to TRBJ2-1; D is possibly TRBD2 (6 bases). Germline assignment: CDR1 MNHNY and CDR2 SVGAGI (reference sequence). The ends were cut back, 6 bases at V and 7 bases at J, with 10 bases in the middle. The CDR3 sequence is 12 residues long. The CDR3 spells CASRYGGNEQFF. The CDR3 DNA is TGTGCCAGCAGATATGGGGGGAATGAGCAGTTCTTC.

About this clone itself: Other DNA variants within this sample encode the same CDR3. The chain joins TRBV28 to TRBJ2-5; tentative D call: TRBD1 (5 bases). TRBJ2-7 explains the end of the DNA better; the J call may be wrong. Per germline, CDR1 MDHEN and CDR2 SYDVKM. The CDR3 spans 14 residues. CDR3 sequence: CASSFLQGPYEQYF. In nucleotides, the CDR3 is TGTGCCAGCAGTTTTTTGCAGGGTCCCTACGAGCAGTACTTC.

The gene calls are TRBV5-1 and TRBJ2-7, with 9 bases aligning to TRBD1. The CDR3 loop spans 13 amino acids. The V gene end was trimmed by 4 bases and the J gene end by 6 bases; junction bases not matched to a gene: 5. From germline, CDR1 is SGHRS and CDR2 YFSETQ. This CDR3 is CASSAGTGFEQYF. For the CDR3, the DNA is TGCGCCAGCAGCGCCGGGACAGGGTTCGAGCAGTACTTC. Looking up the rest from reference TRBV5-1 and TRBJ2-7 gives the full variable domain: KAGVTQTPRYLIKTRGQQVTLSCSPISGHRSVSWYQQTPGQGLQFLFEYFSETQRNKGNFPGRFSGRQFSNSRSEMNVSTLELGDSALYLCASSAGTGFEQYFGPGTRLTVT.

This chain links TRBV11-1 with TRBJ2-1; the D gene is possibly TRBD2 (7 bases). V shed 5 bases and J shed 4 bases, with 27 bases lying between them. The CDR3 spans 19 residues. Germline V lookup: CDR1 SGHAT, CDR2 FQDESV (reference sequence). CDR3 region: CASSGTSGGETLKYNEQFF. CDR3 coding DNA: TGTGCCAGCAGCGGGACGTCGGGGGGCGAAACCCTTAAGTACAATGAGCAGTTCTTC.

V usage is TRBV9 and J usage is TRBJ2-1; no reliable D call. The CDR3 has 14 residues. Trimming removed 0 bases at V and 5 bases at J, with 9 bases between. Germline V gene sequence: CDR1 SGDLS, CDR2 YYNGEE. CDR3 sequence reads: CASSVGRTDNEQFF. The CDR3, as DNA: TGTGCCAGCAGCGTAGGCCGGACGGACAATGAGCAGTTCTTC.

This sequence joins TRBV14 and TRBJ1-5; D unclear. This CDR3 is 12 amino acids long. V gave up 3 bases and J gave up 5 bases, with 5 bases separating them. CDR1 and CDR2 from the germline V gene are SGHDN and FVKESK. The CDR3 coding sequence is TGTGCCAGCAGCCAGGGGTATCAGCCCCAGCATTTT. Translation: CASSQGYQPQHF.

The rearrangement uses TRBV6-1 and TRBJ1-4, with TRBD1 as a possible D gene (6 bases). V lost 1 base and J 4 bases, leaving 10 bases between the germline ends. The CDR3 contains 15 residues. Germline V CDR1 and CDR2: MNHNS, SASEGT. CDR3 nucleotide sequence: TGTGCCAGCAGTGAAGAGTGGGGGCTTAATGAAAAACTGTTTTTT. Translating gives CASSEEWGLNEKLFF.

As regards this clone: This likely stems from a read error, as it lies one base from a far larger clone. CDR3 sequence: CASSFTYGYTF. The CDR3 DNA is TGTGCCAGCAGTTTCACCTATGGCTACACCTTC. J is TRBJ1-2 and V is TRBV28; D gene ambiguous. Germline V CDR1 and CDR2: MDHEN, SYDVKM. V dropped 3 bases and J dropped 4 bases, with 3 bases sitting between them. The CDR3 runs 11 residues.

This clone appeared once. Other DNA sequences of this sample code for an identical CDR3. CDR3 sequence reads: CSVDTSGTYNEQFF. CDR3 sequence (DNA): TGCAGCGTTGACACTAGCGGAACCTACAATGAGCAGTTCTTC. V usage is TRBV29-1 and J usage is TRBJ2-1; 8 nucleotides line up with TRBD2. Trimming took 3 bases from V and 2 from J; bases not matched to a gene: 3. CDR1 and CDR2 from the germline V gene are SQVTM and ANQGSEA. The CDR3 runs 14 residues.